These 20 T cell receptor beta chains originate from one sample sequenced in a study of blood T cell repertoires in COVID-19. TCRdb keeps only in-frame clones here, not all; method: immunoSEQ multiplex PCR. The sample shows about 240,000 clones, roughly 80% of them seen only once. Sequencing was carried out using peripheral blood. These receptor sequences come from a young woman with acute or convalescent COVID-19.

The chain couples TRBV4-3 to TRBJ1-2; 8 bases line up with TRBD1. V was clipped by 0 bases and J by 8 bases; unmatched bases: 5. This CDR3 has 14 residues. The germline gives CDR1 LGHNA, CDR2 YSLEER. CDR3 in amino acids: CASSQEDRVGGYTF. CDR3 sequence (DNA): TGCGCCAGCAGCCAAGAGGACAGGGTGGGAGGCTACACCTTC.

The CDR3 bases are TGTGCCAGCAGCGCGGGGGGCGTGACCTACGAGCAGTACTTC. This gives the protein CASSAGGVTYEQYF. The chain uses TRBV5-6 and TRBJ2-7; 8 bases are a match to TRBD2. The CDR3 runs 14 residues. With V trimmed by 4 bases and J by 2 bases, 5 bases remained unmatched. Germline V gives CDR1 SGHDT, CDR2 YYEEEE.

The CDR3 DNA reads as TGTGCCAGCAGCCTAAATGACTACGAGCAGTACTTC. Translation gives CASSLNDYEQYF. The rearrangement joins TRBV5-4 to TRBJ2-7, with D hard to call. The CDR3 extends over 12 amino acids. The germline gives CDR1 SGHNT, CDR2 YYREEE (reference sequence). Trimming left V 4 bases short and J 3 bases short, with 8 bases between.

The chain has TRBV28 and TRBJ2-1; D is possibly TRBD2 (5 bases). The CDR3 is made up of 15 amino acids. Trimming removed 5 bases at V and 7 bases at J, with 18 bases between. The germline V gene encodes CDR1 MDHEN and CDR2 SYDVKM. Here the CDR3 reads CASSTPLDWRNEQFF. For the CDR3, the DNA is TGTGCCAGCAGTACCCCTCTAGACTGGAGGAATGAGCAGTTCTTC.

The genes are TRBV6-2 or TRBV6-3 and TRBJ2-3; tentative D call: TRBD2 (6 bases). The CDR3 consists of 14 residues. The V end lost 5 bases, the J end lost 1 base, and 10 bases lay between the germline ends. Germline CDR1 is MNHEY and CDR2 is SVGEGT. The CDR3 DNA follows: TGTGCCAGCAGTATTCGGAGGGGCACAGATACGCAGTATTTT. It codes for CASSIRRGTDTQYF.

Turning to this clone: The sample has other DNA sequences that encode this CDR3 too. J is TRBJ1-2 and V is TRBV29-1; D is perhaps TRBD1 (5 bases). Trimming removed 1 base at V and 4 bases at J, with 7 bases between. From germline, CDR1 is SQVTM and CDR2 ANQGSEA. The CDR3 totals 12 residues. The CDR3 sequence is CSVEAGAYGYTF. CDR3 sequence (DNA): TGCAGCGTTGAAGCTGGGGCCTATGGCTACACCTTC.

The CDR3 DNA follows: TGTGCCAGCAGTTACGCCGCCGGGACTACCACCTACAATGAGCAGTTCTTC. Translation: CASSYAAGTTTYNEQFF. The J gene is TRBJ2-1, the V gene TRBV6-2 or TRBV6-3, with 7 positions matching TRBD2. Germline lookup yields CDR1 MNHEY and CDR2 SVGEGT. CDR3 length: 17 residues. V lost 2 bases, J lost 2 bases, and 9 bases stayed unmatched.

The V and J genes are TRBV27 and TRBJ1-2; weak D call: TRBD1 (5 bases). The CDR3 spans 13 residues. The germline CDR1 and CDR2 sequences are MNHEY and SMNVEV (reference sequence). Trimming pared 6 bases from V and 4 bases from J, leaving 12 bases between. CDR3 amino acids: CASRPTDFYGYTF. In nucleotides, the CDR3 is TGTGCCAGCAGGCCGACAGATTTCTATGGCTACACCTTC.

The rearrangement uses TRBV7-6 and TRBJ1-2, with 7 bases fitting TRBD1. CDR1 is SGHVS, CDR2 FNYEAQ, per germline. The CDR3 runs 16 residues. Trimming took 5 bases from V and 2 from J; bases not matched to a gene: 11. The CDR3 DNA sequence: TGTGCCAGCAGCCTGAATCCGGGACAGCAGAACTATGGCTACACCTTC. Amino acids: CASSLNPGQQNYGYTF.

CDR3 loop: CASSETGFTEAFF. The CDR3 DNA reads TGTGCCAGCAGTGAGACAGGGTTCACTGAAGCTTTCTTT. The rearrangement joins TRBV6-1 to TRBJ1-1; 7 bases map to TRBD1. Germline V CDR1 and CDR2: MNHNS, SASEGT. The junction had 2 bases not matched to a gene; V was cut back by 3 bases and J by 4 bases. CDR3 length: 13 amino acids.

The chain is built from TRBV19 and TRBJ1-3; D remains unclear. Between the trimmed V and J ends, which lost 6 bases and 0 bases, there was a span of 9 bases. There are 14 residues in the CDR3. CDR1 and CDR2 from the germline V gene are LNHDA and SQIVND (reference sequence). CDR3 region: CASSTGHSGNTIYF. The CDR3 coding sequence is TGTGCCAGTAGCACTGGTCACTCTGGAAACACCATATATTTT. The full variable domain, its missing parts supplied by reference TRBV19 and TRBJ1-3, is DGGITQSPKYLFRKEGQNVTLSCEQNLNHDAMYWYRQDPGQGLRLIYYSQIVNDFQKGDIAEGYSVSREKKESFPLTVTSAQKNPTAFYLCASSTGHSGNTIYFGEGSWLTVV.

The chain links TRBV2 to TRBJ1-5; 9 bases map to TRBD1. CDR3 length: 18 amino acids. With 6 bases clipped from V and 0 bases from J, the junction kept 12 bases outside the gene matches. Germline CDR1 is SNHLY and CDR2 is FYNNEI. CDR3 sequence reads: CASSKTGTGSYSNQPQHF. The CDR3 region has the DNA TGTGCCAGCAGCAAAACCGGGACAGGGTCCTATAGCAATCAGCCCCAGCATTTT.

V is TRBV7-6 and J is TRBJ2-5; 8 bases fit TRBD1. The J segment lost 7 bases and the V segment lost 5 bases, leaving 9 bases of the junction unmatched. This CDR3 comprises 14 residues. Germline CDR1 SGHVS, CDR2 FNYEAQ. This CDR3 reads CASSPGQALVTQYF. In DNA form, the CDR3 reads TGTGCCAGCAGCCCGGGACAGGCGCTCGTGACCCAGTACTTC.

The chain recombines TRBV6-6 with TRBJ2-7; possibly TRBD2 for D (5 bases). The CDR3 runs 11 residues. The V and J ends lost 4 bases and 6 bases respectively, with 7 bases between them. Looked up from germline, CDR1 is MNHNY and CDR2 is SVGAGI (reference sequence). This chain's CDR3 is CASSFSGEQYF. CDR3 nucleotides: TGTGCCAGCAGTTTCAGCGGCGAGCAGTACTTC.

A few counts support this clone. V is TRBV5-4 and J is TRBJ2-1; 10 bases line up with TRBD2. The CDR3 consists of 15 residues. The V gene end was trimmed by 4 bases and the J gene end by 8 bases; junction bases not matched to a gene: 9. In germline, CDR1 is SGHNT, CDR2 YYREEE (reference sequence). The chain's CDR3 is CASSPSSGSRDEQFF. In DNA, the CDR3 is TGTGCCAGCAGCCCTTCTAGCGGGAGTCGCGATGAGCAGTTCTTC.

This sequence joins TRBV6-4 and TRBJ2-1, with 7 nucleotides matching TRBD2. CDR3 length: 15 amino acids. Per the germline V gene, CDR1 is MRHNA and CDR2 is SNTAGT. Losses at the gene ends were 6 bases for V and 4 bases for J; bases not matched to a gene: 9. CDR3 nucleotides: TGTGCCAGCAGCCCCGGGACTACAAATTACAATGAGCAGTTCTTC. Its translation: CASSPGTTNYNEQFF.

The V and J genes are TRBV2 and TRBJ1-5; D unclear. This CDR3 is 15 amino acids long. The ends were cut back, 4 bases at V and 6 bases at J, with 16 bases in the middle. CDR1 and CDR2 from the germline V gene are SNHLY and FYNNEI. In DNA, the CDR3 is TGTGCCAGCAGTGCTTTGGTGTCAGGTAGTCAGCCCCAGCATTTT. Its translation is CASSALVSGSQPQHF.

V and J are TRBV27 and TRBJ2-1, with D tentatively TRBD2 (6 bases). The germline CDR1 and CDR2 sequences are MNHEY and SMNVEV (reference sequence). The ends were cut back, 5 bases at V and 8 bases at J, with 16 bases in the middle. The CDR3 sequence is 14 residues long. CDR3 DNA sequence: TGTGCCAGCAGTAGACCAGCGGGTGTAGATGAGCAGTTCTTC. Its protein product is CASSRPAGVDEQFF.

V gene TRBV7-8 combines with J gene TRBJ2-3; weak D call: TRBD1 (5 bases). Germline CDR1 and CDR2: SGHVS and FQNEAQ. The CDR3 spans 15 residues. The V and J ends lost 5 bases and 4 bases respectively, with 16 bases between them. CDR3 region: CASSPKAGMADTQYF. The CDR3 DNA reads as TGTGCCAGCAGCCCAAAGGCAGGGATGGCAGATACGCAGTATTTT.

Details on this clone: An end of the junction differs from the germline gene, which may be a read error. Other DNA sequences of this sample code for an identical CDR3. The chain joins TRBV29-1 to TRBJ2-6, with a tentative D call TRBD2 (6 bases). This CDR3 comprises 14 residues. Germline V gene lookup returns CDR1 SQVTM and CDR2 ANQGSEA. The CDR3, as DNA: TGCGCCGTTCGCGGGACCGCTGGGGCTAACGTCCTGACTTTC. It specifies CAVRGTAGANVLTF.